The clone carrying this TCR beta chain was counted between two and nine times. Investigators profiled TCR beta VDJ and CDR3 from genomic DNA template. From the reads, TCRdb called clonotypes with MiXCR, one entry per CDR3 protein. The sample has roughly 260,000 distinct CDR3 sequences; approximately 45% are singletons. Individuals selected for sequencing had exhibited CD8+CD57+ cell expansion on flow cytometry. These data belong to a study of CD8+CD57+ T cells in acquired aplastic anemia. The sequenced material came from sorted CD4+, CD8+, or CD8+CD57+ T cells (not recorded which) from PBMCs. This clonotype originated in a human donor with aplastic anemia.

This CDR3 is CASSDSFSQPQHF. The CDR3 coding sequence is TGTGCCAGCAGTGACAGCTTTAGTCAGCCCCAGCATTTT. The chain recombines TRBV2 with TRBJ1-5; D unresolved. Germline values: CDR1 SNHLY, CDR2 FYNNEI. V shed 3 bases and J shed 6 bases, with 9 bases lying between them. The CDR3 length is 13 residues.